This T cell receptor (beta chain) originates from a study of CD8+ T cells in alopecia areata. Study background: It was 6 to 18 months of tofacitinib, and then there were 6 months off drug. Study observations and caveats: Clarity of TCR sharing across patients fell short of that in mice, possibly HLA-related.

Lesional scalp punch biopsies and peripheral blood were collected from alopecia areata patients. This clone was found many times. Its specificity is unknown. Extraction and reverse transcription of RNA yielded cDNA as the sequencing template. The assay was immunoSEQ multiplex PCR, and TCRdb's table has in-frame clones only and misses some. The sample gives tens of thousands of clones, approximately 60% of which show up once; approximately 15% is in the top ten. The source of this sequence is a human donor with alopecia areata. The sample here was CD8+ T cells sorted from blood, taken at week 0.

The CDR3 DNA is TGTGCCAGCAGCTTTGGCGGGGGGGCCCAAGAGACCCAGTACTTC. As protein: CASSFGGGAQETQYF. The gene calls are TRBV7-9 and TRBJ2-5; TRBD2 matches at 9 bases. The V gene end was trimmed by 3 bases and the J gene end by 1 base; junction bases not matched to a gene: 3. Germline V gene sequence: CDR1 SEHNR, CDR2 FQNEAQ (reference sequence). This CDR3 is 15 amino acids long. The full variable domain, in which reference TRBV7-9 and TRBJ2-5 provide the parts outside the CDR3, is DTGVSQNPRHKITKRGQNVTFRCDPISEHNRLYWYRQTLGQGPEFLTYFQNEAQLEKSRLLSDRFSAERPKGSFSTLEIQRTEQGDSAMYLCASSFGGGAQETQYFGPGTRLLVL.